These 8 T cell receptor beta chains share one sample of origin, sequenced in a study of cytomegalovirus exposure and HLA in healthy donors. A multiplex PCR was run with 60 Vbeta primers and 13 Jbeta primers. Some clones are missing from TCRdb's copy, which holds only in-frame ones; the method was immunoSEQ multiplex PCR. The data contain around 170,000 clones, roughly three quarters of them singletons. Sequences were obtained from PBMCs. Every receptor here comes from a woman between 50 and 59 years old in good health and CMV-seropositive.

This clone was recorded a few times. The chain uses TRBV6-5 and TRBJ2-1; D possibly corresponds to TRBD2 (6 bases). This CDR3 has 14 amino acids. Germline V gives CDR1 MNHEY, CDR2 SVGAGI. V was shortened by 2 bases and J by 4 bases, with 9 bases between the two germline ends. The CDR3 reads CASSYRGIYNEQFF. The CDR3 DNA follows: TGTGCCAGCAGTTACCGGGGGATTTACAATGAGCAGTTCTTC.

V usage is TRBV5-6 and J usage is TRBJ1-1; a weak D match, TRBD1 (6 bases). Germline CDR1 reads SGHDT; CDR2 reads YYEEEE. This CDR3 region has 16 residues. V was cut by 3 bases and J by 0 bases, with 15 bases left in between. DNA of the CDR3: TGTGCCAGCAGCTGGGGGGGGCGACAGCTGAACACTGAAGCTTTCTTT. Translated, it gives CASSWGGRQLNTEAFF.

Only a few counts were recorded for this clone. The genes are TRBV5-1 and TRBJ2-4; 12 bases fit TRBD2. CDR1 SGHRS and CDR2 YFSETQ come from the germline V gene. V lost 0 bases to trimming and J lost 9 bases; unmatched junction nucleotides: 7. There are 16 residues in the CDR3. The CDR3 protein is CASSLASGGAGAIQYF. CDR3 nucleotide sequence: TGCGCCAGCAGCTTGGCTAGCGGGGGGGCCGGGGCCATTCAGTACTTC.

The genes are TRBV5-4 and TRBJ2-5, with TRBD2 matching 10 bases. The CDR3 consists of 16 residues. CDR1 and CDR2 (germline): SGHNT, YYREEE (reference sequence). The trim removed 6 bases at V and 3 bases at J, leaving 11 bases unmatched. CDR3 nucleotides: TGTGCCAGCAACTGGGGGTTAGCGGGGGGTAAAGAGACCCAGTACTTC. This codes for CASNWGLAGGKETQYF.

CDR3: CASSFGQGADTQYF. CDR3 DNA: TGTGCCAGCAGCTTCGGACAGGGGGCAGATACGCAGTATTTT. The rearrangement links TRBV7-9 to TRBJ2-3, with 10 bases lining up with TRBD1. This CDR3 has 14 residues. Germline V gives CDR1 SEHNR, CDR2 FQNEAQ (reference sequence). Trimming took 3 bases from V and 4 from J; bases not matched to a gene: 1. The entire variable domain, with the rest obtained from reference TRBV7-9 and TRBJ2-3, is as follows: DTGVSQNPRHKITKRGQNVTFRCDPISEHNRLYWYRQTLGQGPEFLTYFQNEAQLEKSRLLSDRFSAERPKGSFSTLEIQRTEQGDSAMYLCASSFGQGADTQYFGPGTRLTVL.

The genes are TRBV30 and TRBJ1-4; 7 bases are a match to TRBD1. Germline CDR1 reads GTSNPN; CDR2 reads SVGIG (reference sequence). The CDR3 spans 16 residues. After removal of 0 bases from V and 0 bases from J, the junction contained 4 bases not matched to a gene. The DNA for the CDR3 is TGTGCCTGGAGTGTACCAGGGGGACCAACTAATGAAAAACTGTTTTTT. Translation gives CAWSVPGGPTNEKLFF.

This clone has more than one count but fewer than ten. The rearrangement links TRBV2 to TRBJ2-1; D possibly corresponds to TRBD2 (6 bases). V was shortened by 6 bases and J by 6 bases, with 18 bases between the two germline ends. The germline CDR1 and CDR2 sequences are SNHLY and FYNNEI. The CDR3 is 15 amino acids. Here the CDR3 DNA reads TGTGCCAGCAGGCCCCCGGGACTGATGCTCAATGAGCAGTTCTTC. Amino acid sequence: CASRPPGLMLNEQFF. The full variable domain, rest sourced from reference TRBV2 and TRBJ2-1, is EPEVTQTPSHQVTQMGQEVILRCVPISNHLYFYWYRQILGQKVEFLVSFYNNEISEKSEIFDDQFSVERPDGSNFTLKIRSTKLEDSAMYFCASRPPGLMLNEQFFGPGTRLTVL.

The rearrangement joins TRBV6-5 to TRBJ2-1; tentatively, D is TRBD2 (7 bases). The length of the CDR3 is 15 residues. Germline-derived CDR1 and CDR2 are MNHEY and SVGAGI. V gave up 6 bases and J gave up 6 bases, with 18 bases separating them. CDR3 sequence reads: CASSNRGAGGNEQFF. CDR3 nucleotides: TGTGCCAGCAGCAATCGGGGGGCGGGCGGCAATGAGCAGTTCTTC.